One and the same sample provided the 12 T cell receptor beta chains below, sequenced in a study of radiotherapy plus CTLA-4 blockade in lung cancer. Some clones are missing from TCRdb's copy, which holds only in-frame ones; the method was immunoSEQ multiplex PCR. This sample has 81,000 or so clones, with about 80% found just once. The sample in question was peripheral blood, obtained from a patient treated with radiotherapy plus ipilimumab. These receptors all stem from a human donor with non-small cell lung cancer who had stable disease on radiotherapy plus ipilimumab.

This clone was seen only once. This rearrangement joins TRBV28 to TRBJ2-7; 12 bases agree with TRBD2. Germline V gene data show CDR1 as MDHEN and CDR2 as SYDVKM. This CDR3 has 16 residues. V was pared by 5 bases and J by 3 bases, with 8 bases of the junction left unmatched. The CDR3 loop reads CASSPGLAGSDYEQYF. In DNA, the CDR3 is TGTGCCAGCAGTCCGGGACTAGCGGGCTCCGACTACGAGCAGTACTTC. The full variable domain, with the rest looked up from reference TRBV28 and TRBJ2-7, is DVKVTQSSRYLVKRTGEKVFLECVQDMDHENMFWYRQDPGLGLRLIYFSYDVKMKEKGDIPEGYSVSREKKERFSLILESASTNQTSMYLCASSPGLAGSDYEQYFGPGTRLTVT.

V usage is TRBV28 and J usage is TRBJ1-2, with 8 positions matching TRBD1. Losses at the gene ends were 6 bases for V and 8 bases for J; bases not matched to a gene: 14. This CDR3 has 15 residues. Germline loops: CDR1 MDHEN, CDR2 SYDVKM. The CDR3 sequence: CASSRQTGVLGGYTF. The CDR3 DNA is TGTGCCAGCAGCCGTCAGACAGGGGTGCTCGGGGGCTACACCTTC.

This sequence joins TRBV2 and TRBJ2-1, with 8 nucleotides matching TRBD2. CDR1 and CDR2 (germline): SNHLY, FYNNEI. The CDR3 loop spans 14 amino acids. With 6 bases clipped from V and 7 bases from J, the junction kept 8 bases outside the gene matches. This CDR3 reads CASRERETVNEQFF. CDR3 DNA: TGTGCCAGCAGGGAGCGGGAGACGGTAAATGAGCAGTTCTTC. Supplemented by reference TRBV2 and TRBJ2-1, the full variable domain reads EPEVTQTPSHQVTQMGQEVILRCVPISNHLYFYWYRQILGQKVEFLVSFYNNEISEKSEIFDDQFSVERPDGSNFTLKIRSTKLEDSAMYFCASRERETVNEQFFGPGTRLTVL.

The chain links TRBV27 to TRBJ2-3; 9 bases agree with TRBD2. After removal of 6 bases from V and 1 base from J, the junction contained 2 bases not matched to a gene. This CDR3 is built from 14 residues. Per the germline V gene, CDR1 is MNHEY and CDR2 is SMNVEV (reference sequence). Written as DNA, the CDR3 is TGTGCCAGCAGGGTAGCGGGGGGCACAGATACGCAGTATTTT. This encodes CASRVAGGTDTQYF.

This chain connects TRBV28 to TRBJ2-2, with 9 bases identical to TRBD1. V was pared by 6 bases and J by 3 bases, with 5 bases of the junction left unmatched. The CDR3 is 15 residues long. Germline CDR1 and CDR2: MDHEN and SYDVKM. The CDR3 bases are TGTGCCAGCAGACGACAGGGGGTGGACACCGGGGAGCTGTTTTTT. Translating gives CASRRQGVDTGELFF. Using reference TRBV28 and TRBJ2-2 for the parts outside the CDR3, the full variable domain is DVKVTQSSRYLVKRTGEKVFLECVQDMDHENMFWYRQDPGLGLRLIYFSYDVKMKEKGDIPEGYSVSREKKERFSLILESASTNQTSMYLCASRRQGVDTGELFFGEGSRLTVL.

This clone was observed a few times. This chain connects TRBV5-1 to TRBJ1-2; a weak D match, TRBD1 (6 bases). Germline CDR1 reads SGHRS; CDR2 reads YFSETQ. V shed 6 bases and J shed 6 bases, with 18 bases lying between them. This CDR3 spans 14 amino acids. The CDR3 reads CASNPGDVRDGYTF. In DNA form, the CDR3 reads TGCGCCAGCAACCCAGGGGATGTGAGAGATGGCTACACCTTC.

Here the CDR3 reads CASSFRPGEGNEQFF. CDR3 sequence (DNA): TGTGCCAGCAGCTTCCGGCCGGGGGAGGGGAATGAGCAGTTCTTC. The V gene is TRBV7-3, the J gene TRBJ2-1, with 7 bases lining up with TRBD2. The CDR3 length is 15 residues. Germline CDR1 and CDR2: SGHTA and FQGTGA. The V gene end was trimmed by 3 bases and the J gene end by 7 bases; junction bases not matched to a gene: 9.

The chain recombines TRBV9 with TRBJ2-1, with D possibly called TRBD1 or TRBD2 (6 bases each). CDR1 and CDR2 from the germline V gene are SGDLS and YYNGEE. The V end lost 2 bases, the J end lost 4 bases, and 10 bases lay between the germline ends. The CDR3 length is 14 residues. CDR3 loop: CASSVGGRYNEQFF. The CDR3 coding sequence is TGTGCCAGCAGCGTCGGGGGCCGATACAATGAGCAGTTCTTC.

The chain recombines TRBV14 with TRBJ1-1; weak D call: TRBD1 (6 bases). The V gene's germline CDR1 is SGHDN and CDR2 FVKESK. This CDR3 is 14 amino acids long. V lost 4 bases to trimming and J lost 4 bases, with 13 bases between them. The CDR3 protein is CASSRQVTATEAFF. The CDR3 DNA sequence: TGTGCCAGCAGCCGACAGGTAACGGCCACTGAAGCTTTCTTT.

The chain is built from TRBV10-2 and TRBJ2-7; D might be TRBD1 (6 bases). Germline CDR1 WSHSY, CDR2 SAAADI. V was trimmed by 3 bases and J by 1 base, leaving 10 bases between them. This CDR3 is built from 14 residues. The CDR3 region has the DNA TGCGCCAGCAGTGACAGGGGTTTTTCCTACGAGCAGTACTTC. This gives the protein CASSDRGFSYEQYF.

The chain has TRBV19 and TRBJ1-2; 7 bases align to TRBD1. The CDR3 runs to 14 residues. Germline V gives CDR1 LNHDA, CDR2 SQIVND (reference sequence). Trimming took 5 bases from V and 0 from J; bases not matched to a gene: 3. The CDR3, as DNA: TGTGCCAGTAGTCGGGACAGAACTAACTATGGCTACACCTTC. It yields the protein CASSRDRTNYGYTF.

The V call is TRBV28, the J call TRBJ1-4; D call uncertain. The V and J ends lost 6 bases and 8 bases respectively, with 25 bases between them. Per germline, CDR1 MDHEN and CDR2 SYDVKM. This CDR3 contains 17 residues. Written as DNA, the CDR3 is TGTGCCAGCAGCTTTCCAACCCTAGCGGACCAAGAGGAAAAACTGTTTTTT. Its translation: CASSFPTLADQEEKLFF.